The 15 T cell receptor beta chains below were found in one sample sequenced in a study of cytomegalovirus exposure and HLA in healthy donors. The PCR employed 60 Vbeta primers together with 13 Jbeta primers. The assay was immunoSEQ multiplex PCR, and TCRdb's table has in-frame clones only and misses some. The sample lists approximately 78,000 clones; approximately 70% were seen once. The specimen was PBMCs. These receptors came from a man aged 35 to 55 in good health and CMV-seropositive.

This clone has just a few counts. The DNA for the CDR3 is TGTGCCAGCCTAAACCAGGGACTAGCGGGGTCCCACGAGCAGTACTTC. Residues: CASLNQGLAGSHEQYF. The V and J genes are TRBV6-6 and TRBJ2-7; 13 bases fit TRBD2. The length of the CDR3 is 16 residues. Trimming at V came to 8 bases and at J to 5 bases, leaving 12 bases not matched to a gene. Looked up from germline, CDR1 is MNHNY and CDR2 is SVGAGI (reference sequence).

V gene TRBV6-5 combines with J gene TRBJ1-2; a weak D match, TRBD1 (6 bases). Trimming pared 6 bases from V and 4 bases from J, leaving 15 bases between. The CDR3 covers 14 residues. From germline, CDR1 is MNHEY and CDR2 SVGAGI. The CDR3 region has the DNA TGTGCCAGCAGACGTAACAGGGACCCCTATGGCTACACCTTC. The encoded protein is CASRRNRDPYGYTF.

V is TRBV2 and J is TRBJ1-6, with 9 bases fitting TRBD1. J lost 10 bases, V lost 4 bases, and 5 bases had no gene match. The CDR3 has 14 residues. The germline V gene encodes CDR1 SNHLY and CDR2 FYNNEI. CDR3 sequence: CASSVGTGNSPLHF. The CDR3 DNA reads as TGTGCCAGCAGTGTGGGGACAGGGAACTCACCCCTCCACTTT.

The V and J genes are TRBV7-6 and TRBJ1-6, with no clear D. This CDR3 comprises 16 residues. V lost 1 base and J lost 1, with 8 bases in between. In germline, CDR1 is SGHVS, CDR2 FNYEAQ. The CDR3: CASSLETGSYNSPLHF. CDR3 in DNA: TGTGCCAGCAGCTTAGAAACGGGGTCCTATAATTCACCCCTCCACTTT. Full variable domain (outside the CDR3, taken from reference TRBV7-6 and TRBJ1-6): GAGVSQSPRYKVTKRGQDVALRCDPISGHVSLYWYRQALGQGPEFLTYFNYEAQQDKSGLPNDRFSAERPEGSISTLTIQRTEQRDSAMYRCASSLETGSYNSPLHFGNGTRLTVT.

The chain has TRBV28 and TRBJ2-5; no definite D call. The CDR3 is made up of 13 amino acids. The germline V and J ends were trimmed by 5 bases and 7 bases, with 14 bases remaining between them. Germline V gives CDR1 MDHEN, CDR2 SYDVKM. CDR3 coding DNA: TGTGCCAGCAGTCCTATTCCTCGGGTGACCCAGTACTTC. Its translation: CASSPIPRVTQYF.

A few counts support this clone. The CDR3: CASGATVNSYNEQFF. The CDR3 nucleotides read TGTGCCAGCGGGGCGACCGTCAACTCCTACAATGAGCAGTTCTTC. The chain uses TRBV6-5 and TRBJ2-1; D possibly corresponds to TRBD1 (5 bases). This CDR3 is built from 15 residues. Germline CDR1 and CDR2: MNHEY and SVGAGI. V lost 8 bases and J 0 bases, leaving 14 bases between the germline ends.

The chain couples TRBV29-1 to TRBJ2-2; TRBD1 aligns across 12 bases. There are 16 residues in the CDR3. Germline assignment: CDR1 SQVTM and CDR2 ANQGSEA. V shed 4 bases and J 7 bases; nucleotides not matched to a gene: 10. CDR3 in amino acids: CSVVGGQGAPGGELFF. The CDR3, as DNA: TGCAGCGTTGTGGGGGGACAGGGGGCGCCAGGCGGGGAGCTGTTTTTT.

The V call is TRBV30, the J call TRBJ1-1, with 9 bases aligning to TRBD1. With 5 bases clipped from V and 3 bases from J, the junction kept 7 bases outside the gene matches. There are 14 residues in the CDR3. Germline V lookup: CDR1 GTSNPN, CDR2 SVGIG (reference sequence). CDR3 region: CAWGTGGFDTEAFF. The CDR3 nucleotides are TGTGCCTGGGGAACAGGGGGCTTCGACACTGAAGCTTTCTTT.

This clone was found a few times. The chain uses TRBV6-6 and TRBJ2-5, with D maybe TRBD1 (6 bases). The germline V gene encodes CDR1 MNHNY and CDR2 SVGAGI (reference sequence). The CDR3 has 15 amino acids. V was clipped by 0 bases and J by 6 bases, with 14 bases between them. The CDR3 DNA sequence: TGTGCCAGCAGTTACTCGATTCGCAGGGGACAGACCCAGTACTTC. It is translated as CASSYSIRRGQTQYF.

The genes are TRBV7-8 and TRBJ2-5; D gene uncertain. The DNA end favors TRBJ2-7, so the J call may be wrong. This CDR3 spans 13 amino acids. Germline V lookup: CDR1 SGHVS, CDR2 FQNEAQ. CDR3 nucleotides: TGTGCCAGCAGCTTAATAGATTTTTACGAGCAGTACTTC. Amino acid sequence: CASSLIDFYEQYF.

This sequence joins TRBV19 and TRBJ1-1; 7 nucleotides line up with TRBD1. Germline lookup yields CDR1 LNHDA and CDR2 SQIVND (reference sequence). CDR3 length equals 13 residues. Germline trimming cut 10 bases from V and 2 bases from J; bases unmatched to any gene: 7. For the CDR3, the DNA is TGTGCCACCGCGGACAGGATAAACACTGAAGCTTTCTTT. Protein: CATADRINTEAFF.

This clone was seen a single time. CDR3 DNA: TGTGCCAGCAGCGTAGCTCAGGGGTCTAATTCACCCCTCCACTTT. This sequence encodes CASSVAQGSNSPLHF. The chain employs TRBV9 and TRBJ1-6; TRBD1 might be the D (6 bases). Trimming cost V 0 bases and J 6 bases, with 10 bases left between them. Germline assignment: CDR1 SGDLS and CDR2 YYNGEE. The CDR3 consists of 15 residues.

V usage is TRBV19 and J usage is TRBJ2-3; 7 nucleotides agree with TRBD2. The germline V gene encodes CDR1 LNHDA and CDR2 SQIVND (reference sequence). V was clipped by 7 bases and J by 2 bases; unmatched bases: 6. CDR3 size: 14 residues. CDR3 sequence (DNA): TGTGCCAGTATTGAAGCGGGGTTCACAGATACGCAGTATTTT. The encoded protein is CASIEAGFTDTQYF.

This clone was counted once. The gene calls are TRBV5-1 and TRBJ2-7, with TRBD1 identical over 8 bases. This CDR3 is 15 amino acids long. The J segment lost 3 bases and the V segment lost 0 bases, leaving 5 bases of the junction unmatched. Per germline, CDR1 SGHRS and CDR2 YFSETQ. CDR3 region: CASSLEIGQGYEQYF. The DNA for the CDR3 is TGCGCCAGCAGCTTGGAAATTGGACAGGGCTACGAGCAGTACTTC.

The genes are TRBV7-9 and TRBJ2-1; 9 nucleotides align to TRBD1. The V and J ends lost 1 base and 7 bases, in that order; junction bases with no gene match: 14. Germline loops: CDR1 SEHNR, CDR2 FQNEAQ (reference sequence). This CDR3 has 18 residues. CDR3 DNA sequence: TGTGCCAGCAGCTTAGGAGTACCGGGACAGGGAATTGGGAATGAGCAGTTCTTC. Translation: CASSLGVPGQGIGNEQFF.